The 13 T cell receptor beta chains below were found in one sample sequenced in a study of T cells in Graves' hyperthyroidism and ophthalmopathy. There were TCR beta CDR3 regions amplified from RNA transcripts. The HTBI primer set served for first-round RT-PCR of the TCR CDR3. TCRdb reprocessed the multiplex PCR reads via MiXCR and lists one record per CDR3 protein. The sample has 550,000 to 850,000 distinct CDR3 sequences; under 20% are singletons. Input material: blood. These receptors were collected from a woman aged 45 to 65 with Graves' hyperthyroidism that later progressed to Graves' ophthalmopathy.

Many counts were recorded for this clonotype. The chain recombines TRBV7-9 with TRBJ1-1; possibly TRBD1 for D (5 bases). Trimming took 2 bases from V and 5 from J, leaving 15 bases between them. The CDR3 spans 15 residues. Germline loops: CDR1 SEHNR, CDR2 FQNEAQ (reference sequence). CDR3 sequence reads: CASSLSPGGGTEAFF. CDR3 DNA sequence: TGTGCCAGCAGCTTATCACCCGGGGGAGGGACTGAAGCTTTCTTT.

This clonotype showed up just a few times. The chain employs TRBV11-1 and TRBJ2-5; D not resolved. V dropped 2 bases and J dropped 4 bases, with 8 bases sitting between them. Germline CDR1 reads SGHAT; CDR2 reads FQDESV (reference sequence). This CDR3 contains 13 residues. The CDR3 coding sequence is TGTGCCAGCAGCTTAACAGTTACAGAGACCCAGTACTTC. It is translated as CASSLTVTETQYF.

V and J are TRBV14 and TRBJ1-4; D is uncertain. The V end was cut by 10 bases, the J end by 5 bases, with 14 bases between. The CDR3 extends over 13 amino acids. Germline V gene sequence: CDR1 SGHDN, CDR2 FVKESK. The CDR3 here is CATRRGPNEKLFF. CDR3 nucleotide sequence: TGTGCCACCAGACGTGGGCCAAATGAAAAACTGTTTTTT. The full variable domain, completed using reference TRBV14 and TRBJ1-4, is EAGVTQFPSHSVIEKGQTVTLRCDPISGHDNLYWYRRVMGKEIKFLLHFVKESKQDESGMPNNRFLAERTGGTYSTLKVQPAELEDSGVYFCATRRGPNEKLFFGSGTQLSVL.

Only a few counts were recorded for this clonotype. The rearrangement joins TRBV27 to TRBJ2-3; no clear D gene. The V gene lost 5 bases and the J gene lost 1 base, with 13 bases spanning the gap. Germline assignment: CDR1 MNHEY and CDR2 SMNVEV (reference sequence). This CDR3 is 15 amino acids long. The DNA for the CDR3 is TGTGCCAGCAGTCCCTTCGTCTCTGGCACAGATACGCAGTATTTT. This sequence encodes CASSPFVSGTDTQYF.

This clonotype was recorded a few times. The gene calls are TRBV12-3 or TRBV12-4 and TRBJ1-2, with no clear D. V dropped 6 bases and J dropped 3 bases, with 14 bases sitting between them. The CDR3 spans 14 residues. The CDR3 loop reads CASRPTDLDYGYTF. Here the CDR3 DNA reads TGTGCCAGCAGGCCCACCGATCTGGACTATGGCTACACCTTC.

V is TRBV19 and J is TRBJ2-1; D ambiguous. This CDR3 comprises 15 residues. Per germline, CDR1 LNHDA and CDR2 SQIVND (reference sequence). V dropped 6 bases and J dropped 0 bases, with 12 bases sitting between them. CDR3 DNA sequence: TGTGCCAGTAGCCTGACACACAGCTCCTACAATGAGCAGTTCTTC. Its translation is CASSLTHSSYNEQFF.

The chain links TRBV2 to TRBJ1-2, with TRBD1 as a possible D gene (6 bases). Between the trimmed V and J ends, which lost 8 bases and 2 bases, there was a span of 15 bases. The CDR3 spans 14 residues. Germline CDR1 SNHLY, CDR2 FYNNEI. CDR3 sequence reads: CASWGPGTNYGYTF. The CDR3 DNA reads as TGTGCCAGCTGGGGGCCCGGGACCAACTATGGCTACACCTTC.

V and J are TRBV19 and TRBJ1-1, with D possibly being TRBD1 (6 bases). CDR1 and CDR2 (germline): LNHDA, SQIVND (reference sequence). V gave up 6 bases and J gave up 1 base, with 12 bases separating them. This CDR3 comprises 14 residues. The CDR3 loop reads CASSFGQTNTEAFF. Here the CDR3 DNA reads TGTGCCAGTAGCTTCGGACAGACGAACACTGAAGCTTTCTTT.

The table lists this clonotype with many counts. V usage is TRBV3-1 and J usage is TRBJ1-5; 7 nucleotides match TRBD1. The junction had 8 bases not matched to a gene; V was cut back by 8 bases and J by 7 bases. The CDR3 is 13 amino acids. The V gene's germline CDR1 is LGHDT and CDR2 YNNKEL (reference sequence). CDR3 in amino acids: CASGGQAQQPQHF. The DNA for the CDR3 is TGTGCCAGCGGCGGACAGGCTCAACAGCCCCAGCATTTT. The full variable domain, with the rest looked up from reference TRBV3-1 and TRBJ1-5, is DTAVSQTPKYLVTQMGNDKSIKCEQNLGHDTMYWYKQDSKKFLKIMFSYNNKELIINETVPNRFSPKSPDKAHLNLHINSLELGDSAVYFCASGGQAQQPQHFGDGTRLSIL.

This clonotype has just a few counts. The rearrangement uses TRBV7-9 and TRBJ2-5; D uncertain. V was trimmed by 4 bases and J by 0 bases, leaving 12 bases between them. CDR3 length: 15 residues. CDR1 and CDR2 (germline): SEHNR, FQNEAQ (reference sequence). CDR3 coding DNA: TGTGCCAGCAGCTACCGGCGAGTGTACCAAGAGACCCAGTACTTC. It specifies CASSYRRVYQETQYF.

This clonotype came up a few times. The chain recombines TRBV3-1 with TRBJ2-7; TRBD1 aligns across 7 bases. V lost 1 base and J lost 13; bases outside the gene matches: 19. Germline V CDR1 and CDR2: LGHDT, YNNKEL (reference sequence). This CDR3 region has 16 residues. In DNA, the CDR3 is TGTGCCAGCAGCCAAGTACGTGAGGGGGCCGAACAGACCCAATACTTC. It translates to CASSQVREGAEQTQYF.

The table lists this clonotype with many counts. This chain uses TRBV3-1 with TRBJ2-5; TRBD2 matches at 8 bases. This CDR3 has 16 amino acids. V was clipped by 0 bases and J by 5 bases; unmatched bases: 8. Germline V gene lookup returns CDR1 LGHDT and CDR2 YNNKEL (reference sequence). CDR3: CASSQEWSGGRETQYF. CDR3 nucleotides: TGTGCCAGCAGCCAAGAGTGGAGCGGGGGTAGGGAGACCCAGTACTTC.

This clonotype was picked up a small number of times. The CDR3 spells CSASKSVNTQYF. The CDR3 coding sequence is TGCAGTGCTAGTAAATCGGTTAATACGCAGTATTTT. The chain joins TRBV20-1 to TRBJ2-3, with D unresolved. Trimming pared 3 bases from V and 7 bases from J, leaving 11 bases between. Germline-derived CDR1 and CDR2 are DFQATT and SNEGSKA (reference sequence). CDR3 size: 12 residues.